Listed below are T cell receptor beta chains from one sample, sequenced in a study of CXCR3-negative and CXCR3-positive naive CD8 T cells. TCRdb reworked the 5' RACE reads into one entry per CDR3 protein, no DNA. Its listing shows tens of thousands of distinct CDR3 sequences. Sequencing was carried out using naive CXCR3+ CD8+ T cells from blood. The receptors here all came from a human donor in good health. Some clones in this sample may be carry-over from other donors' samples. CDR3s include the opening cysteine and the closing phenylalanine or tryptophan. Each record gives: V gene, J gene, CDR3 protein.

V gene: TRBV29-1; J gene: TRBJ2-2; CDR3 protein: CSVEDPSTGELFF
V gene: TRBV27; J gene: TRBJ2-5; CDR3 protein: CASSFPGETQYF
V gene: TRBV7-8; J gene: TRBJ2-1; CDR3 protein: CASSLGVATRHEQFF
V gene: TRBV6-5; J gene: TRBJ2-7; CDR3 protein: CASSGTAVQYEQYF
V gene: TRBV12-3/TRBV12-4; J gene: TRBJ1-6; CDR3 protein: CASSEDRVDSPLHF
V gene: TRBV28; J gene: TRBJ2-7; CDR3 protein: CASSPSNYEQYF
V gene: TRBV7-9; J gene: TRBJ2-7; CDR3 protein: CASSEEAYEQYF
V gene: TRBV28; J gene: TRBJ2-2; CDR3 protein: CASSPRWTNTGELFF
V gene: TRBV20-1; J gene: TRBJ2-1; CDR3 protein: CSASRDRRWWEQFF
V gene: TRBV29-1; J gene: TRBJ2-1; CDR3 protein: CSVEGRGFDNEQFF
V gene: TRBV4-1; J gene: TRBJ2-7; CDR3 protein: CASSSRDKMGEQYF
V gene: TRBV29-1; J gene: TRBJ2-1; CDR3 protein: CSVGGDLENNEQFF
V gene: TRBV5-1; J gene: TRBJ2-1; CDR3 protein: CASSLYASGSTNEQFF
V gene: TRBV3-1; J gene: TRBJ2-1; CDR3 protein: CASSPPGLAGDYNEQFF
V gene: TRBV28; J gene: TRBJ2-1; CDR3 protein: CASSPPGTDEQFF
V gene: TRBV5-1; J gene: TRBJ1-6; CDR3 protein: CASSSGVTLHF
V gene: TRBV3-1; J gene: TRBJ2-7; CDR3 protein: CASSPIGQRFEQYF
V gene: TRBV28; J gene: TRBJ2-7; CDR3 protein: CASGAGQGYEQYF
V gene: TRBV4-3; J gene: TRBJ2-1; CDR3 protein: CASSPRRGLAEYNEQFF
V gene: TRBV12-3/TRBV12-4; J gene: TRBJ1-3; CDR3 protein: CASSLTLNGRGNTIYF
V gene: TRBV20-1; J gene: TRBJ2-7; CDR3 protein: CSARDLGLAGHEQYF
V gene: TRBV15; J gene: TRBJ1-5; CDR3 protein: CATSRDRRGYSNQPQHF
V gene: TRBV4-1; J gene: TRBJ2-5; CDR3 protein: CASSHTRSLQETQYF
V gene: TRBV29-1; J gene: TRBJ2-7; CDR3 protein: CSVEAEQPYEQYF
V gene: TRBV12-3/TRBV12-4; J gene: TRBJ1-4; CDR3 protein: CASSLTGVNEKLFF
V gene: TRBV7-9; J gene: TRBJ2-7; CDR3 protein: CASSPGPRRDYEQYF
V gene: TRBV7-9; J gene: TRBJ2-1; CDR3 protein: CASSPGLERSFF
V gene: TRBV29-1; J gene: TRBJ2-3; CDR3 protein: CSVEKGTTDTQYF
V gene: TRBV5-6; J gene: TRBJ2-1; CDR3 protein: CASSLKRGEQFF
V gene: TRBV6-5; J gene: TRBJ2-2; CDR3 protein: CASSRGSGELFF
V gene: TRBV5-1; J gene: TRBJ1-1; CDR3 protein: CASSLYRADTEAFF
V gene: TRBV6-2/TRBV6-3; J gene: TRBJ2-7; CDR3 protein: CASSYGGRAYEQYF
V gene: TRBV2; J gene: TRBJ2-1; CDR3 protein: CASRALAGEQFF
V gene: TRBV18; J gene: TRBJ1-1; CDR3 protein: CASSYGQQNTEAFF
V gene: TRBV5-6; J gene: TRBJ2-3; CDR3 protein: CASSFLLGAPDTQYF
V gene: TRBV12-3/TRBV12-4; J gene: TRBJ1-5; CDR3 protein: CASSHGTRSNQPQHF
V gene: TRBV2; J gene: TRBJ2-3; CDR3 protein: CASLEDNYNTDTQYF
V gene: TRBV20-1; J gene: TRBJ2-3; CDR3 protein: CSARDSLAGVTDTQYF
V gene: TRBV7-3; J gene: TRBJ2-5; CDR3 protein: CASSLMARETQYF
V gene: TRBV30; J gene: TRBJ2-1; CDR3 protein: CAWSVAPYNEQFF
V gene: TRBV4-3; J gene: TRBJ2-2; CDR3 protein: CASSQVAGTPGELFF
V gene: TRBV28; J gene: TRBJ2-5; CDR3 protein: CASSLSGGEETQYF
V gene: TRBV6-2/TRBV6-3; J gene: TRBJ1-1; CDR3 protein: CASKDGTEAFF
V gene: TRBV3-1; J gene: TRBJ2-3; CDR3 protein: CASQQGPYTDTQYF
V gene: TRBV29-1; J gene: TRBJ2-7; CDR3 protein: CSVERGGVSYEQYF
V gene: TRBV12-3/TRBV12-4; J gene: TRBJ2-2; CDR3 protein: CASSPGVAGPNTGELFF
V gene: TRBV7-2; J gene: TRBJ2-2; CDR3 protein: CASSPFGLAGWTGELFF
V gene: TRBV20-1; J gene: TRBJ2-7; CDR3 protein: CSASNLAGARVPHEQYF